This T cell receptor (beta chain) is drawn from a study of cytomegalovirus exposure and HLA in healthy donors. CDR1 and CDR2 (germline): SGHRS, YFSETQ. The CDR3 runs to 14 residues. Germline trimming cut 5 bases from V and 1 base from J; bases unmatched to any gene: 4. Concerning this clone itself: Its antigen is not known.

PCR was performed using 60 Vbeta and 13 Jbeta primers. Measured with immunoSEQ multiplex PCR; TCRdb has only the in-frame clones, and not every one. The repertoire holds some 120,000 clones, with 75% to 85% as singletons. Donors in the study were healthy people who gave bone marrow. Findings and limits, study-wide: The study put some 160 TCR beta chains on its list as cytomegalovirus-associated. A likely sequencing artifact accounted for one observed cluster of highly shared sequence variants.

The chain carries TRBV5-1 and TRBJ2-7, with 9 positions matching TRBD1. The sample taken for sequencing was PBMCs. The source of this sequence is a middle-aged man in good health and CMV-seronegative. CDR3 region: CASRGGTGSYEQYF. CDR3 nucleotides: TGCGCCAGCAGGGGCGGGACAGGGTCCTACGAGCAGTACTTC.